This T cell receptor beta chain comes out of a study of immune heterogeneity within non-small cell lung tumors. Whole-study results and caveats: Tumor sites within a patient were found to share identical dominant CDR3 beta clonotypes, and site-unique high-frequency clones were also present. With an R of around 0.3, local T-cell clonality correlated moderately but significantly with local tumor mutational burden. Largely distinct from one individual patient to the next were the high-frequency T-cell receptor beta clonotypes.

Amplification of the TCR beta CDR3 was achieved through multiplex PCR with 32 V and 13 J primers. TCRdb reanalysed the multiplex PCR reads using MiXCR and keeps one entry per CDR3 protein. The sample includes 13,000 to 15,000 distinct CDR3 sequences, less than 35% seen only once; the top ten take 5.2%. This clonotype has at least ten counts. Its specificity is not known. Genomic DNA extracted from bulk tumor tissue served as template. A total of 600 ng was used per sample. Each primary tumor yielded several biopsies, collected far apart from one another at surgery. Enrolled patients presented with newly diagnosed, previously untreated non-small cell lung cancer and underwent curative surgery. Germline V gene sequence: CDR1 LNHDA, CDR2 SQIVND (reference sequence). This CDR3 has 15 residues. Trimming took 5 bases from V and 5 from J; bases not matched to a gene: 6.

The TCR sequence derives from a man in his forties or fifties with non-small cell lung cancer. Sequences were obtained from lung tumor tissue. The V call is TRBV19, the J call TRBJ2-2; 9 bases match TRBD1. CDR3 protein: CASSPQTGGTGELFF. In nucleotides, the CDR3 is TGTGCCAGTAGTCCCCAGACAGGGGGTACCGGGGAGCTGTTTTTT.